The 25 T cell receptor beta chains below were found in one sample sequenced in a study of blood T cell repertoires in COVID-19. Repertoires were generated with immunoSEQ multiplex PCR, while TCRdb's copy carries only in-frame clones and drops some. The profile covers tens of thousands of clones, with 81% appearing a single time and about 45% taken by the ten largest. The sequencing input was peripheral blood. The receptors here all came from an elderly man with acute or convalescent COVID-19.

The rearrangement joins TRBV25-1 to TRBJ1-1, with D possibly TRBD1 on 6 matching bases. The CDR3 loop spans 13 amino acids. Per the germline V gene, CDR1 is MGHDK and CDR2 is SYGVNS. V lost 4 bases, J lost 2 bases, and 8 bases lay in between. The CDR3 loop reads CASSGGGNTEAFF. In DNA, the CDR3 is TGTGCCAGCAGTGGGGGGGGCAACACTGAAGCTTTCTTT.

The J gene is TRBJ2-1, the V gene TRBV14, with TRBD2 matching over 15 bases. After removal of 1 base from V and 5 bases from J, the junction contained 12 bases not matched to a gene. Germline CDR1 reads SGHDN; CDR2 reads FVKESK. The CDR3 is made up of 20 amino acids. For the CDR3, the DNA is TGTGCCAGCAGCCAAGGGGGGACTAGCGGGAGGTCCTCAGGGGACAATGAGCAGTTCTTC. Its protein is CASSQGGTSGRSSGDNEQFF.

The chain uses TRBV5-1 and TRBJ1-6; 9 bases agree with TRBD1. Germline CDR1 SGHRS, CDR2 YFSETQ. The length of the CDR3 is 16 residues. J lost 8 bases, V lost 5 bases, and 11 bases had no gene match. CDR3 amino acids: CASRSGTGKDDSPLHF. The CDR3 nucleotides are TGCGCCAGCAGGTCCGGGACAGGGAAAGACGATTCACCCCTCCACTTT.

The CDR3 protein is CASSRRGNTEAFF. The CDR3, as DNA: TGTGCCAGCAGCCGGAGGGGGAACACTGAAGCTTTCTTT. V is TRBV7-9 and J is TRBJ1-1; D might be TRBD1 (5 bases). Between the trimmed V and J ends, which lost 5 bases and 1 base, there was a span of 8 bases. Germline loops: CDR1 SEHNR, CDR2 FQNEAQ (reference sequence). The CDR3 is 13 residues long. Together with reference TRBV7-9 and TRBJ1-1, the CDR3 gives the full variable domain: DTGVSQNPRHKITKRGQNVTFRCDPISEHNRLYWYRQTLGQGPEFLTYFQNEAQLEKSRLLSDRFSAERPKGSFSTLEIQRTEQGDSAMYLCASSRRGNTEAFFGQGTRLTVV.

V usage is TRBV28 and J usage is TRBJ1-1; 11 nucleotides line up with TRBD1. CDR3 length: 17 amino acids. Germline V gene data show CDR1 as MDHEN and CDR2 as SYDVKM. V gave up 4 bases and J gave up 3 bases; unmatched junction bases: 10. The CDR3 is CASSSDRGREYDTEAFF. The CDR3 DNA reads as TGTGCCAGCAGTTCGGACAGGGGGCGAGAGTACGACACTGAAGCTTTCTTT.

The rearrangement joins TRBV2 to TRBJ1-1, with 9 nucleotides matching TRBD1. CDR3 length equals 14 residues. V dropped 5 bases and J dropped 1; count of bases not matched to a gene: 2. Looked up from germline, CDR1 is SNHLY and CDR2 is FYNNEI. CDR3 DNA: TGTGCCAGCAGTCGACAGGGGGGGAACACTGAAGCTTTCTTT. This gives the protein CASSRQGGNTEAFF.

The J gene is TRBJ2-7, the V gene TRBV11-2, with TRBD1 as a possible D gene (6 bases). The CDR3 sequence is 14 residues long. Trimming took 1 base from V and 4 from J, leaving 11 bases between them. The germline V gene encodes CDR1 SGHAT and CDR2 FQNNGV. CDR3 DNA: TGTGCCAGCAGCTTAGTGGACAGAGATTACGAGCAGTACTTC. It yields the protein CASSLVDRDYEQYF.

The chain recombines TRBV7-9 with TRBJ1-6, with TRBD1 matching 9 bases. Germline values: CDR1 SEHNR, CDR2 FQNEAQ (reference sequence). This CDR3 spans 14 amino acids. V was pared by 3 bases and J by 7 bases, with 1 base of the junction left unmatched. This chain's CDR3 is CASSFTGGNSPLHF. The DNA of the CDR3 is TGTGCCAGCAGCTTTACAGGGGGCAATTCACCCCTCCACTTT.

The rearrangement links TRBV30 to TRBJ2-3; 7 bases line up with TRBD1. The CDR3 contains 15 residues. V lost 0 bases to trimming and J lost 5 bases; unmatched junction nucleotides: 8. CDR1 is GTSNPN and CDR2 is SVGIG in the germline V gene (reference sequence). The CDR3, as DNA: TGTGCCTGGAGTGTAAGGGCAGGGGGAGTAGATACGCAGTATTTT. Translation gives CAWSVRAGGVDTQYF.

Regarding this clone: This same CDR3 is encoded by further DNA sequences in the sample. The CDR3 DNA reads TGTGCCTGGAGTGTAGGGGGCAATCAGCCCCAGCATTTT. Its translation is CAWSVGGNQPQHF. The chain joins TRBV30 to TRBJ1-5; perhaps TRBD1 as D (5 bases). V shed 0 bases and J shed 2 bases, with 5 bases lying between them. This CDR3 spans 13 amino acids. Germline assignment: CDR1 GTSNPN and CDR2 SVGIG (reference sequence).

The chain recombines TRBV27 with TRBJ2-1; D is perhaps TRBD1 (5 bases). The CDR3 is 13 amino acids. V gave up 9 bases and J gave up 0 bases, with 9 bases separating them. The germline CDR1 and CDR2 sequences are MNHEY and SMNVEV (reference sequence). CDR3 residues: CASRGSSYNEQFF. In DNA form, the CDR3 reads TGTGCCAGTAGGGGTAGCTCCTACAATGAGCAGTTCTTC.

The rearrangement joins TRBV2 to TRBJ2-4; D unresolved. V lost 2 bases and J lost 6, with 14 bases in between. The CDR3 spans 15 residues. CDR1 and CDR2 from the germline V gene are SNHLY and FYNNEI. This CDR3 is CASSEIPEPGNIQYF. In nucleotides, the CDR3 is TGTGCCAGCAGTGAAATCCCCGAACCGGGAAACATTCAGTACTTC. The variable domain in full, completed from reference TRBV2 and TRBJ2-4, reads EPEVTQTPSHQVTQMGQEVILRCVPISNHLYFYWYRQILGQKVEFLVSFYNNEISEKSEIFDDQFSVERPDGSNFTLKIRSTKLEDSAMYFCASSEIPEPGNIQYFGAGTRLSVL.

V is TRBV20-1 and J is TRBJ2-3; D gene ambiguous. The germline gives CDR1 DFQATT, CDR2 SNEGSKA (reference sequence). Deletions cut 3 bases from V and 5 bases from J, with 12 bases between. The CDR3 loop spans 13 amino acids. The CDR3 sequence: CSASEYSGDTQYF. CDR3 coding DNA: TGCAGTGCTAGTGAATATTCCGGAGATACGCAGTATTTT.

V usage is TRBV5-5 and J usage is TRBJ1-1; D remains ambiguous. The CDR3 consists of 14 residues. Per the germline V gene, CDR1 is SGHKS and CDR2 is YYEKEE (reference sequence). V lost 4 bases to trimming and J lost 5 bases, with 15 bases between them. CDR3 sequence (DNA): TGTGCCAGCAGCCGCCGGGAAACGGGAACTGAAGCTTTCTTT. Translated: CASSRRETGTEAFF.

The CDR3: CASSLAQPGWEGEKLFF. The CDR3 region has the DNA TGCGCCAGCAGCTTGGCCCAACCCGGATGGGAGGGTGAAAAACTGTTTTTT. The chain has TRBV5-1 and TRBJ1-4; D gene unclear. Germline CDR1 is SGHRS and CDR2 is YFSETQ. This CDR3 comprises 17 residues. V was clipped by 0 bases and J by 7 bases, with 19 bases between them.

This chain connects TRBV15 to TRBJ2-5; TRBD2 is a possible D gene (7 bases). Trimming removed 1 base from V and 4 bases from J, with 19 bases in between. Germline CDR1 and CDR2: LNHNV and YYDKDF (reference sequence). There are 17 residues in the CDR3. The CDR3 DNA reads as TGTGCCACCAGCAGAGCCACGGGGGCGGGAGAAGCAGAGACCCAGTACTTC. This gives the protein CATSRATGAGEAETQYF.

The chain joins TRBV10-3 to TRBJ2-7, with 9 bases that match TRBD1. Trimming removed 6 bases from V and 3 bases from J; junction bases left unmatched: 6. The germline CDR1 and CDR2 sequences are ENHRY and SYGVKD. CDR3 length: 14 amino acids. The CDR3 is CAISGTGRGYEQYF. The CDR3 region has the DNA TGTGCCATCAGCGGGACAGGGAGGGGCTACGAGCAGTACTTC.

The V call is TRBV6-6, the J call TRBJ2-3; 10 bases are shared with TRBD2. The V gene's germline CDR1 is MNHNY and CDR2 SVGAGI (reference sequence). Losses at the gene ends were 5 bases for V and 3 bases for J; bases not matched to a gene: 14. The CDR3 is made up of 18 amino acids. CDR3 in amino acids: CASSLGGASGSKTDTQYF. In DNA form, the CDR3 reads TGTGCCAGCAGTCTCGGGGGGGCTAGCGGGAGCAAGACAGATACGCAGTATTTT.

The CDR3 DNA is TGTGCCAGTAGTATAGGGACGGGATGGGCCGGGGAGCTGTTTTTT. Amino acid sequence: CASSIGTGWAGELFF. The V gene is TRBV19, the J gene TRBJ2-2, with D maybe TRBD2 (5 bases). Between the trimmed V and J ends, which lost 1 base and 6 bases, there was a span of 12 bases. The V gene's germline CDR1 is LNHDA and CDR2 SQIVND (reference sequence). The CDR3 has 15 residues.

In its sample, this clone was seen a few times. This rearrangement joins TRBV5-5 to TRBJ1-3; 8 bases align to TRBD1. Germline V gene sequence: CDR1 SGHKS, CDR2 YYEKEE (reference sequence). The CDR3 is 15 amino acids. V lost 0 bases, J lost 2 bases, and 1 base stayed unmatched. The CDR3 region has the DNA TGTGCCAGCAGCTTGGGACAGGGGCCTGGAAACACCATATATTTT. As protein: CASSLGQGPGNTIYF.

J is TRBJ1-2 and V is TRBV4-1; 7 bases fit TRBD1. The V segment lost 4 bases and the J segment 2 bases; nucleotides outside the gene matches: 10. CDR3 length: 16 residues. The V gene's germline CDR1 is MGHRA and CDR2 YSYEKL. The CDR3 DNA sequence: TGCGCCAGCAGCCGGCTCCGGGACAGCAAAAACTATGGCTACACCTTC. The encoded protein is CASSRLRDSKNYGYTF.

The V call is TRBV5-6, the J call TRBJ1-1; 8 nucleotides match TRBD1. The CDR3 loop spans 16 amino acids. Germline trimming cut 2 bases from V and 0 bases from J; bases unmatched to any gene: 6. Germline lookup yields CDR1 SGHDT and CDR2 YYEEEE. The CDR3 loop reads CASSFRDRHMNTEAFF. CDR3 sequence (DNA): TGTGCCAGCAGCTTCCGGGACAGGCACATGAACACTGAAGCTTTCTTT.

The rearrangement uses TRBV3-1 (or the pseudogene TRBV3-2) and TRBJ1-2; D remains ambiguous. The CDR3 spans 13 residues. CDR1 is LGHDT and CDR2 is YNNKEL in the germline V gene (reference sequence). Trimming took off 3 bases at V and 1 base at J, with 6 bases between the two ends. This CDR3 reads CASSHELNYGYTF. CDR3 DNA sequence: TGTGCCAGCAGCCACGAGCTTAACTATGGCTACACCTTC.

This clone has a handful of counts. The chain combines TRBV18 with TRBJ2-1; D possibly corresponds to TRBD1 (6 bases). The CDR3 extends over 15 amino acids. Trimming stripped 3 bases from V and 5 bases from J, with 14 bases between. Germline assignment: CDR1 KGHSH and CDR2 LQKENI. The CDR3 coding sequence is TGTGCCAGCTCACCTGGCAGGGGAAGCCACAATGAGCAGTTCTTC. Protein sequence: CASSPGRGSHNEQFF. Full variable domain (outside the CDR3, taken from reference TRBV18 and TRBJ2-1): NAGVMQNPRHLVRRRGQEARLRCSPMKGHSHVYWYRQLPEEGLKFMVYLQKENIIDESGMPKERFSAEFPKEGPSILRIQQVVRGDSAAYFCASSPGRGSHNEQFFGPGTRLTVL.

The V call is TRBV12-3 or TRBV12-4, the J call TRBJ2-1; possible D gene TRBD2, 5 bases. This CDR3 comprises 11 residues. The V gene lost 6 bases and the J gene lost 12 bases, with 12 bases spanning the gap. The CDR3 sequence is CASRSRERQFF. The CDR3, as DNA: TGTGCCAGCAGATCTAGGGAGCGGCAGTTCTTC.